The 4 T cell receptor beta chains listed next were all sequenced from one sample in a study of shared clonotypes between healthy human individuals. Sequencing was performed with immunoSEQ multiplex PCR; in TCRdb, only in-frame clones are kept and a portion is missing. Here the sample spans some 2,000,000 clones, under 97% being singletons. Sequencing was carried out using naive CD4+ T cells sorted from blood. Sample subset: CD45RA+ positively selected. The receptors stem from a man aged 18 to 29 in good health.

The CDR3: CASSLGGGDNEQFF. The CDR3 region has the DNA TGTGCCAGCAGCTTGGGAGGTGGTGACAATGAGCAGTTCTTC. V is TRBV5-4 and J is TRBJ2-1; no reliable D call. Per the germline V gene, CDR1 is SGHNT and CDR2 is YYREEE (reference sequence). V lost 0 bases and J 5 bases, leaving 9 bases between the germline ends. The CDR3 consists of 14 residues.

As for this clone: Other DNA sequences in this specimen translate into the identical CDR3. The CDR3 DNA reads as TGTGCCAGCAGCTTAGACACTGGGGGCCCAGAGACCCAGTACTTC. Translating it yields CASSLDTGGPETQYF. The chain joins TRBV11-2 to TRBJ2-5; a possible D gene is TRBD1 (6 bases). The V and J ends lost 0 bases and 4 bases respectively, with 12 bases between them. This CDR3 contains 15 residues. Germline loops: CDR1 SGHAT, CDR2 FQNNGV.

This chain links TRBV4-3 with TRBJ2-3; tentatively, D is TRBD1 or TRBD2 (6 bases each). Germline V gene lookup returns CDR1 LGHNA and CDR2 YSLEER. With 1 base removed from V and 0 bases from J, the gap between germline ends came to 11 bases. CDR3 size: 16 residues. CDR3 in amino acids: CASSQVGAGSTDTQYF. CDR3 coding DNA: TGCGCCAGCAGCCAAGTGGGGGCGGGGAGCACAGATACGCAGTATTTT.

The V call is TRBV30, the J call TRBJ2-5; 9 bases map to TRBD1. Germline CDR1 reads GTSNPN; CDR2 reads SVGIG (reference sequence). The V and J ends lost 0 bases and 5 bases, in that order; junction bases with no gene match: 10. This CDR3 comprises 16 residues. The CDR3, as DNA: TGTGCCTGGAGTGTAATGGGGACAGGGATCATGGAGACCCAGTACTTC. It yields the protein CAWSVMGTGIMETQYF. The full variable domain, its missing parts supplied by reference TRBV30 and TRBJ2-5, is SQTIHQWPATLVQPVGSPLSLECTVEGTSNPNLYWYRQAAGRGLQLLFYSVGIGQISSEVPQNLSASRPQDRQFILSSKKLLLSDSGFYLCAWSVMGTGIMETQYFGPGTRLLVL.